The 20 T cell receptor beta chains below were found in one sample sequenced in a study of blood T cell repertoires in COVID-19. Repertoires were generated with immunoSEQ multiplex PCR, while TCRdb's copy carries only in-frame clones and drops some. The table has around 220,000 clones, 86% seen once. Sequenced: peripheral blood. These receptors were obtained from a woman aged 45-65 years with COVID-19, enrolled during active disease.

V gene TRBV11-2 combines with J gene TRBJ2-2; the match to TRBD2 covers 8 bases. Trimming removed 3 bases from V and 1 base from J; junction bases left unmatched: 7. The CDR3 sequence is 17 residues long. From germline, CDR1 is SGHAT and CDR2 FQNNGV. The CDR3 region is CASSFRSSGGNTGELFF. The CDR3 DNA sequence: TGTGCCAGCAGCTTTAGGTCGAGCGGGGGGAACACCGGGGAGCTGTTTTTT.

DNA for the CDR3: TGCGCCAGCAGCCCGGACAGGGGAAGCGAGCAGTACTTC. It is translated as CASSPDRGSEQYF. This rearrangement joins TRBV5-1 to TRBJ2-7; 9 bases map to TRBD1. The trim removed 4 bases at V and 6 bases at J, leaving 5 bases unmatched. CDR1 is SGHRS, CDR2 YFSETQ, per germline. CDR3 length: 13 amino acids.

This chain joins TRBV12-5 and TRBJ1-3; D is undetermined. CDR1 is LGHNT and CDR2 is FRNRAP in the germline V gene. Trimming removed 1 base at V and 0 bases at J, with 10 bases between. This CDR3 spans 16 amino acids. The CDR3 here is CASGLGREPSGNTIYF. The DNA for the CDR3 is TGTGCTAGTGGTTTGGGGAGGGAGCCCTCTGGAAACACCATATATTTT.

The chain joins TRBV6-5 to TRBJ2-7, with D possibly TRBD2 on 6 matching bases. The V and J ends lost 5 bases and 4 bases respectively, with 12 bases between them. The CDR3 is made up of 13 amino acids. In germline, CDR1 is MNHEY, CDR2 SVGAGI. CDR3 nucleotide sequence: TGTGCCAGCAGTCCCCGCCGGGGGTACGAGCAGTACGTC. Translating gives CASSPRRGYEQYV.

The genes are TRBV5-1 and TRBJ1-2, with no clear D. CDR1 SGHRS and CDR2 YFSETQ come from the germline V gene. The CDR3 length is 14 residues. Deletions cut 4 bases from V and 7 bases from J, with 17 bases between. CDR3 DNA: TGCGCCAGCAGCGACCTCGGGCAGGAGGGTGGCTACACCTTC. Protein: CASSDLGQEGGYTF.

This CDR3 is CASDPAGAEGNTIYF. CDR3 DNA: TGTGCCAGCGACCCTGCGGGGGCGGAAGGAAACACCATATATTTT. This chain joins TRBV2 and TRBJ1-3, with D perhaps TRBD1 (6 bases). The CDR3 loop spans 15 amino acids. Germline lookup yields CDR1 SNHLY and CDR2 FYNNEI. The V end was cut by 8 bases, the J end by 4 bases, with 18 bases between.

V and J are TRBV2 and TRBJ2-1; the match to TRBD1 covers 12 bases. Germline CDR1 and CDR2: SNHLY and FYNNEI. The V gene end was trimmed by 8 bases and the J gene end by 1 base; junction bases not matched to a gene: 6. The CDR3 spans 16 residues. The CDR3, as DNA: TGTGCCAGCCTAGGGACAGGGGGCGCATCCTACAATGAGCAGTTCTTC. This encodes CASLGTGGASYNEQFF.

This clone showed up just a few times. The gene calls are TRBV6-2 or TRBV6-3 and TRBJ2-4, with a weak D call TRBD1 (5 bases). The CDR3 has 14 amino acids. V was pared by 4 bases and J by 3 bases, with 10 bases between. Germline CDR1 MNHEY, CDR2 SVGEGT. The CDR3 DNA follows: TGTGCCAGCAGTTCCCTCAGGGACAAAAACATTCAGTACTTC. Translation: CASSSLRDKNIQYF.

The chain couples TRBV29-1 to TRBJ1-4; D call uncertain. Germline values: CDR1 SQVTM, CDR2 ANQGSEA. The ends were cut back, 5 bases at V and 8 bases at J, with 9 bases in the middle. This CDR3 is 11 amino acids long. The CDR3 DNA follows: TGCAGCGTTTTTGTCAGGGAAAAACTGTTTTTT. This gives the protein CSVFVREKLFF.

The V call is TRBV6-1, the J call TRBJ1-5; D remains unclear. The CDR3 is 15 residues long. Deletions cut 2 bases from V and 6 bases from J, with 14 bases between. CDR1 and CDR2 (germline): MNHNS, SASEGT. CDR3 nucleotides: TGTGCCAGCAGTGAAAGGGCAGTTCGGGGTCAGCCCCAGCATTTT. This translates into CASSERAVRGQPQHF.

The rearrangement joins TRBV3-1 (or the pseudogene TRBV3-2) to TRBJ2-1; tentatively, D is TRBD1 (6 bases). Germline V gene lookup returns CDR1 LGHDT and CDR2 YNNKEL (reference sequence). This CDR3 is built from 19 residues. V shed 0 bases and J shed 0 bases, with 18 bases lying between them. As DNA, the CDR3 is TGTGCCAGCAGCCAAGATAGGGGGTCTGTGGCTGCCTCCTACAATGAGCAGTTCTTC. It specifies CASSQDRGSVAASYNEQFF.

The chain recombines TRBV7-2 with TRBJ2-6; D unclear. CDR1 is SGHTA and CDR2 is FQGNSA in the germline V gene. The ends were cut back, 4 bases at V and 2 bases at J, with 9 bases in the middle. This CDR3 has 15 residues. The CDR3 reads CASSSLAAGANVLTF. The CDR3 DNA reads TGTGCCAGCAGCTCTTTGGCGGCTGGGGCCAACGTCCTGACTTTC. The full variable domain, with the rest looked up from reference TRBV7-2 and TRBJ2-6, is GAGVSQSPSNKVTEKGKDVELRCDPISGHTALYWYRQSLGQGLEFLIYFQGNSAPDKSGLPSDRFSAERTGGSVSTLTIQRTQQEDSAVYLCASSSLAAGANVLTFGAGSRLTVL.

The rearrangement joins TRBV2 to TRBJ1-1, with D tentatively TRBD1 (5 bases). The CDR3 runs 14 residues. Germline V lookup: CDR1 SNHLY, CDR2 FYNNEI. Trimming took off 0 bases at V and 11 bases at J, with 16 bases between the two ends. The CDR3, as DNA: TGTGCCAGCAGTGAAGCGCGTTGGTCAGGGTCGGCTTTCTTT. Residues: CASSEARWSGSAFF. Combining the CDR3 with reference TRBV2 and TRBJ1-1 gives the whole variable domain EPEVTQTPSHQVTQMGQEVILRCVPISNHLYFYWYRQILGQKVEFLVSFYNNEISEKSEIFDDQFSVERPDGSNFTLKIRSTKLEDSAMYFCASSEARWSGSAFFGQGTRLTVV.

V gene TRBV5-8 combines with J gene TRBJ2-7; 7 bases line up with TRBD1. Germline assignment: CDR1 SGHTS and CDR2 YDEGEE. Trimming removed 1 base from V and 2 bases from J; junction bases left unmatched: 3. The CDR3 runs to 14 residues. CDR3 coding DNA: TGTGCCAGCAGCTTGTTGCAGGGGGCCTACGAGCAGTACTTC. Its protein is CASSLLQGAYEQYF.

The V and J genes are TRBV13 and TRBJ1-2; maybe TRBD1 (5 bases). CDR1 and CDR2 (germline): PRHDT, FYEKMQ (reference sequence). The CDR3 runs 14 residues. Trimming shortened V by 5 bases and J by 5 bases, and 15 bases separated the two germline ends. This CDR3 reads CASSTRQRTYGYTF. CDR3 coding DNA: TGTGCCAGCAGCACCCGACAGAGAACTTATGGCTACACCTTC.

The chain uses TRBV7-3 and TRBJ2-6; D gene uncertain. The CDR3 contains 16 residues. The germline V gene has CDR1 SGHTA and CDR2 FQGTGA. The germline V and J ends were trimmed by 2 bases and 0 bases, with 8 bases remaining between them. CDR3 region: CASSLAQFSGANVLTF. CDR3 nucleotide sequence: TGTGCCAGCAGCTTAGCCCAGTTCTCTGGGGCCAACGTCCTGACTTTC.

The chain links TRBV20-1 to TRBJ2-1; D is ambiguous. Germline V gene sequence: CDR1 DFQATT, CDR2 SNEGSKA (reference sequence). Between the trimmed V and J ends, which lost 3 bases and 4 bases, there was a span of 10 bases. The CDR3 spans 13 residues. Here the CDR3 DNA reads TGCAGTGCTAGTTGGAGACCTTACAATGAGCAGTTCTTC. It is translated as CSASWRPYNEQFF.

This sequence joins TRBV19 and TRBJ2-3; possibly TRBD1 for D (5 bases). V was pared by 0 bases and J by 11 bases, with 21 bases between. The germline gives CDR1 LNHDA, CDR2 SQIVND (reference sequence). The CDR3 has 16 residues. For the CDR3, the DNA is TGTGCCAGTAGTATAGATAACAGGCCGCCTGGTGGGGTGCAGTATTTT. Protein product: CASSIDNRPPGGVQYF.

The chain links TRBV7-9 to TRBJ2-3, with 8 bases fitting TRBD2. CDR3 length equals 15 residues. V lost 5 bases and J lost 4; bases outside the gene matches: 8. CDR1 is SEHNR and CDR2 is FQNEAQ in the germline V gene (reference sequence). The CDR3 sequence: CASSPGGPQADTQYF. The CDR3 DNA follows: TGTGCCAGCAGCCCGGGGGGGCCTCAAGCAGATACGCAGTATTTT.

The rearrangement links TRBV5-5 to TRBJ2-7; 7 bases line up with TRBD2. CDR1 SGHKS and CDR2 YYEKEE come from the germline V gene (reference sequence). The CDR3 sequence is 14 residues long. With 3 bases clipped from V and 2 bases from J, the junction kept 5 bases outside the gene matches. The CDR3, as DNA: TGTGCCAGCAGCTCCTTGGCGGGGGCCTACGAGCAGTACTTC. Translation: CASSSLAGAYEQYF.